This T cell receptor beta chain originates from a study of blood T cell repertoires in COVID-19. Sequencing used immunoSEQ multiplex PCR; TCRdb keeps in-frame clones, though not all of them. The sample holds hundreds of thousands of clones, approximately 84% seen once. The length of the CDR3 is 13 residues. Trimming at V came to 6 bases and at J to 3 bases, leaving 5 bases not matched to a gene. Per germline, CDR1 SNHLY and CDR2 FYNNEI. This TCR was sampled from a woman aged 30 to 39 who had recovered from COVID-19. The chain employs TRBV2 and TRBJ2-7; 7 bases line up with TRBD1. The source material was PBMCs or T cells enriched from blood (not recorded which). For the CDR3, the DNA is TGTGCCAGCAGAAGACAGGGAGTCTACGAGCAGTACTTC. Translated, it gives CASRRQGVYEQYF.